This record covers a single TCR beta chain. Its antigen is not identified. This sample is drawn from a study of T cell responses to AZD1222 COVID-19 vaccine. General study results and limits: Receipt of two AZD1222 doses was followed by a rise in Spike-specific TCR breadth and depth. Possibly, clonal diversity was underestimated; donors were largely white British and included more females. Only a handful of AZD1222 recipients tested seropositive at baseline.

Germline V gene data show CDR1 as SGHVS and CDR2 as FQNEAQ. The V gene lost 0 bases and the J gene lost 3 bases, with 12 bases spanning the gap. CDR3 length: 15 residues. Profiled with immunoSEQ multiplex PCR; TCRdb holds only in-frame clones, not every one. The sample records 84,000 or so clones, approximately 89% being singletons. This clonotype was sampled from an adult in good health. The J gene is TRBJ2-7, the V gene TRBV7-8, with D perhaps TRBD1 (5 bases). The sample here was peripheral blood, taken on day 0 of AZD1222 vaccination. CDR3 nucleotides: TGTGCCAGCAGCTTAGCGGACATCTCCAACTACGAGCAGTACTTC. Protein: CASSLADISNYEQYF. Supplemented by reference TRBV7-8 and TRBJ2-7, the full variable domain reads GAGVSQSPRYKVAKRGQDVALRCDPISGHVSLFWYQQALGQGPEFLTYFQNEAQLDKSGLPSDRFFAERPEGSVSTLKIQRTQQEDSAVYLCASSLADISNYEQYFGPGTRLTVT.